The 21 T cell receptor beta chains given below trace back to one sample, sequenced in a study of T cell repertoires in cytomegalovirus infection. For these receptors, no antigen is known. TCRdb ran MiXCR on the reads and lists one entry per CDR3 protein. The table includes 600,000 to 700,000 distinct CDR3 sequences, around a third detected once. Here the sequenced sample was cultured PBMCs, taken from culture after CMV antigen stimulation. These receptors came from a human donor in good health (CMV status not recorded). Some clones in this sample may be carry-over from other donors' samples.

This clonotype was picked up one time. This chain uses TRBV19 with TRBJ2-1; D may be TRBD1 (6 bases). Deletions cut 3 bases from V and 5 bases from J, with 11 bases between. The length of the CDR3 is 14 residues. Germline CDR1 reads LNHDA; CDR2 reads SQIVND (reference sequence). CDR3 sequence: CASSIMGQDNEQFF. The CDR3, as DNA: TGTGCCAGTAGTATTATGGGACAAGACAATGAGCAGTTCTTC.

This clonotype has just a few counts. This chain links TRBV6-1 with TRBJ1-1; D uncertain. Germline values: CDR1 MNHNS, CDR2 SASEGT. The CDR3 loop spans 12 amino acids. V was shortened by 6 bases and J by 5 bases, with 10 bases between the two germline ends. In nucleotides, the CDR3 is TGTGCCAGCAGCAAAAGAGGAACTGAAGCTTTCTTT. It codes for CASSKRGTEAFF.

Here the CDR3 DNA reads TGTGCCAGCAGCCTCGGGACAGGGAGGGGAAACACCATATATTTT. This encodes CASSLGTGRGNTIYF. The chain carries TRBV4-2 and TRBJ1-3, with 9 bases lining up with TRBD1. Germline assignment: CDR1 LGHNA and CDR2 YNFKEQ. The CDR3 covers 15 residues. Trimming at V came to 4 bases and at J to 4 bases, leaving 5 bases not matched to a gene.

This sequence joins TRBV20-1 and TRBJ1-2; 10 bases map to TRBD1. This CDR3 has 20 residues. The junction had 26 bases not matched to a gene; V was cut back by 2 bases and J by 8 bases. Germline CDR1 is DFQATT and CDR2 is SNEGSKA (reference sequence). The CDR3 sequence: CSARNLGQGLAGPGGGGYTF. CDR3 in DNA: TGCAGTGCTAGAAACCTGGGACAGGGGCTGGCTGGGCCTGGGGGAGGAGGCTACACCTTC.

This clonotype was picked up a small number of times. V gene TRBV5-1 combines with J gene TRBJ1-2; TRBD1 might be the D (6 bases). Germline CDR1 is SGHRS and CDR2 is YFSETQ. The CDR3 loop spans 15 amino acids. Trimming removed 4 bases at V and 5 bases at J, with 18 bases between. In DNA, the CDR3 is TGCGCCAGCAGCCCGGGGGGGGCAGGGAAATATGGCTACACCTTC. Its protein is CASSPGGAGKYGYTF.

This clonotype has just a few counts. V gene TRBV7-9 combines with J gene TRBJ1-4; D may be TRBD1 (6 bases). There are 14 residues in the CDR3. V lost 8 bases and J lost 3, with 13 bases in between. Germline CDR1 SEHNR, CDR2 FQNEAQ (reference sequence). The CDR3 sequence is CASLDWGPNEKLFF. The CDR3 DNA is TGTGCCAGCCTCGATTGGGGGCCTAATGAAAAACTGTTTTTT.

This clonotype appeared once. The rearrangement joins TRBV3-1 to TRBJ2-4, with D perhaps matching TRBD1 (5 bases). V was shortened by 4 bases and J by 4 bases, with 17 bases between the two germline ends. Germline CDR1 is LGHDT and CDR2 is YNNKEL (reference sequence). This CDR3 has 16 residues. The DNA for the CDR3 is TGTGCCAGCAGCCCCCGACAGAGCATAGGGAAAAACATTCAGTACTTC. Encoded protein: CASSPRQSIGKNIQYF.

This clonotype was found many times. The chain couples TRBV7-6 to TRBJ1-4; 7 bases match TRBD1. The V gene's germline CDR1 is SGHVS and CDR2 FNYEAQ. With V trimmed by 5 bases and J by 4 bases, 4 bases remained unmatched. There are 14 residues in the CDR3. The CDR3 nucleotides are TGTGCCAGCAGCATGGGACAGTTTAATGAAAAACTGTTTTTT. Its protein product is CASSMGQFNEKLFF. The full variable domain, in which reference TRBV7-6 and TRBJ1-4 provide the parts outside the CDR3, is GAGVSQSPRYKVTKRGQDVALRCDPISGHVSLYWYRQALGQGPEFLTYFNYEAQQDKSGLPNDRFSAERPEGSISTLTIQRTEQRDSAMYRCASSMGQFNEKLFFGSGTQLSVL.

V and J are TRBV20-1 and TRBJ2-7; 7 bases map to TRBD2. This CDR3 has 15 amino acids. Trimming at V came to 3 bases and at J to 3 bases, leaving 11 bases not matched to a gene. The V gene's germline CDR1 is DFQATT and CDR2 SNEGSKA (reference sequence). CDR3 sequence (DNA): TGCAGTGCTAGGTTCCTAGGGCGGGGGTTCTACGAGCAGTACTTC. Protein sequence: CSARFLGRGFYEQYF.

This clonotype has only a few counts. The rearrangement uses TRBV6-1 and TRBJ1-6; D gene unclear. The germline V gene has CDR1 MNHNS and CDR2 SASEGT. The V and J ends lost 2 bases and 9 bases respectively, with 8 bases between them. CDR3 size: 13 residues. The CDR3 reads CASSEYAGSPLHF. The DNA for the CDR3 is TGTGCCAGCAGTGAATATGCGGGTTCACCCCTCCACTTT.

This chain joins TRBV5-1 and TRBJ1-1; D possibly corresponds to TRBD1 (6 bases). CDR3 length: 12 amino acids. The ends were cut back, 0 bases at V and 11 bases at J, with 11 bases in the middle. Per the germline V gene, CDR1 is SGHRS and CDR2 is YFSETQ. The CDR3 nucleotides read TGCGCCAGCAGCTTGGTGGGGGGCAGCGCTTTCTTT. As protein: CASSLVGGSAFF. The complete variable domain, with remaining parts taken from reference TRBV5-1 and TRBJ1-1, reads KAGVTQTPRYLIKTRGQQVTLSCSPISGHRSVSWYQQTPGQGLQFLFEYFSETQRNKGNFPGRFSGRQFSNSRSEMNVSTLELGDSALYLCASSLVGGSAFFGQGTRLTVV.

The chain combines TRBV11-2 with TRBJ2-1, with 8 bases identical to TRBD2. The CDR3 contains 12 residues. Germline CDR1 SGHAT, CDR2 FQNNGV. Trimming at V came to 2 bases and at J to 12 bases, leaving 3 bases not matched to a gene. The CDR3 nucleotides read TGTGCCAGCAGCTTACTCGCGGGGGGGCAGTTCTTC. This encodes CASSLLAGGQFF. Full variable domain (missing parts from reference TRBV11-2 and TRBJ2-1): EAGVAQSPRYKIIEKRQSVAFWCNPISGHATLYWYQQILGQGPKLLIQFQNNGVVDDSQLPKDRFSAERLKGVDSTLKIQPAKLEDSAVYLCASSLLAGGQFFGPGTRLTVL.

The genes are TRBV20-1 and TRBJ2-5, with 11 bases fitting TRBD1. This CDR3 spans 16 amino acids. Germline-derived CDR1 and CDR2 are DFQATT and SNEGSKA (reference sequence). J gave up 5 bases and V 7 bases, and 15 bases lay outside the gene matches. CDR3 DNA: TGCAGTGGCGATTACCCGGGACAGGGGGGTTCGGAGACCCAGTACTTC. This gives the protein CSGDYPGQGGSETQYF.

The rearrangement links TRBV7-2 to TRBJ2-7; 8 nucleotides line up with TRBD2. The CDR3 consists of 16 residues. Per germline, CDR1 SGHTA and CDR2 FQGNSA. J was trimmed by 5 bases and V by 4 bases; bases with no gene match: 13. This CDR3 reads CASSSTPGGSGHEQYF. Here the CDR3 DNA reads TGTGCCAGCAGCTCCACCCCGGGAGGGTCGGGGCACGAGCAGTACTTC.

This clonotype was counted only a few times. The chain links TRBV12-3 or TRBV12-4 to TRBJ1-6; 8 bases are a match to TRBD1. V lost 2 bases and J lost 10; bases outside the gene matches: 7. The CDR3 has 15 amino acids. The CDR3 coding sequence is TGTGCCAGCAGTTTAACCGGACAGGGTGGGTCACCCCTCCACTTT. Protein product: CASSLTGQGGSPLHF.

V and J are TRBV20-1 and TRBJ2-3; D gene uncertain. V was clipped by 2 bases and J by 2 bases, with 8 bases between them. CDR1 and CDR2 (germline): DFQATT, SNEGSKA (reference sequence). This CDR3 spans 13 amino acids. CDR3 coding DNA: TGCAGTGCTAGACCCTCGTACACAGATACGCAGTATTTT. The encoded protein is CSARPSYTDTQYF.

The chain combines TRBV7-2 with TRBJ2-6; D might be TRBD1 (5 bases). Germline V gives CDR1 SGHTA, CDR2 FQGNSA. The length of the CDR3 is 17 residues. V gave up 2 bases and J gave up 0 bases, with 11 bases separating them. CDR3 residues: CASSLRGSSSGANVLTF. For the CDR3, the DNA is TGTGCCAGCAGCTTAAGGGGCAGTAGCTCTGGGGCCAACGTCCTGACTTTC.

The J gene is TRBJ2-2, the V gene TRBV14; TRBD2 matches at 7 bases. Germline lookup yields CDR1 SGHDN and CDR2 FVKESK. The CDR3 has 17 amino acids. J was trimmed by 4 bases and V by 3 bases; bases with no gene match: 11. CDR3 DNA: TGTGCCAGCAGCCAGGGAATTGGGACTATGTTCACCGGGGAGCTGTTTTTT. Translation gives CASSQGIGTMFTGELFF.

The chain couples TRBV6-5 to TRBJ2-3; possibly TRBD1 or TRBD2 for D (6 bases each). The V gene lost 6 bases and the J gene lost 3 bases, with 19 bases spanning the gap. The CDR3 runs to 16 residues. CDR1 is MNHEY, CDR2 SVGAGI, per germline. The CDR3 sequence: CASRGGSGRRTDTQYF. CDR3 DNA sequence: TGTGCCAGCAGGGGGGGCAGCGGTAGGCGGACAGATACGCAGTATTTT.

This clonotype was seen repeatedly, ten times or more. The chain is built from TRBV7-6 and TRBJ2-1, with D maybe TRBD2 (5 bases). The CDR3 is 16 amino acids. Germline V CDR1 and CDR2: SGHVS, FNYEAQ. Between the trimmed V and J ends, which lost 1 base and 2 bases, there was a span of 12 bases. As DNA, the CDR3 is TGTGCCAGCAGCTTAGGGAGGTTGTTCCCCTACAATGAGCAGTTCTTC. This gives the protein CASSLGRLFPYNEQFF.

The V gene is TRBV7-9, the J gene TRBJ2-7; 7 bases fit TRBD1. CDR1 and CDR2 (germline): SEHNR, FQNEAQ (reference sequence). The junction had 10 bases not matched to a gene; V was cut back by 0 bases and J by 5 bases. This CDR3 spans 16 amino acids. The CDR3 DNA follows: TGTGCCAGCAGCTTAGCGTGGGCAGGGGGACCAAACGAGCAGTACTTC. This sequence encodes CASSLAWAGGPNEQYF.